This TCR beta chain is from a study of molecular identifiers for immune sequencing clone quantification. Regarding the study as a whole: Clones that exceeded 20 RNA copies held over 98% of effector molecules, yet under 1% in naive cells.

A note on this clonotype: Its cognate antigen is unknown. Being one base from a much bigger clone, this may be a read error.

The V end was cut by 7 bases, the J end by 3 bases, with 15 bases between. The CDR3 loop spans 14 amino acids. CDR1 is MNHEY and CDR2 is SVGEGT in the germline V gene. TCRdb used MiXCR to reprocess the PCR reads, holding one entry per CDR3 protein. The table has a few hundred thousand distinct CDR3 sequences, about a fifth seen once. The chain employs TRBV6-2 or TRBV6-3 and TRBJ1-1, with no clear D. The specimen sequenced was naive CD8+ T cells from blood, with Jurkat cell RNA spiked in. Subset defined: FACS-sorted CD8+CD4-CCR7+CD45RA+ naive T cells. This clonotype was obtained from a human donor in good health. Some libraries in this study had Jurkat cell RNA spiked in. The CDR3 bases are TGTGCCAGCACCAACCTGCAGATGGACACTGAAGCTTTCTTT. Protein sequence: CASTNLQMDTEAFF.